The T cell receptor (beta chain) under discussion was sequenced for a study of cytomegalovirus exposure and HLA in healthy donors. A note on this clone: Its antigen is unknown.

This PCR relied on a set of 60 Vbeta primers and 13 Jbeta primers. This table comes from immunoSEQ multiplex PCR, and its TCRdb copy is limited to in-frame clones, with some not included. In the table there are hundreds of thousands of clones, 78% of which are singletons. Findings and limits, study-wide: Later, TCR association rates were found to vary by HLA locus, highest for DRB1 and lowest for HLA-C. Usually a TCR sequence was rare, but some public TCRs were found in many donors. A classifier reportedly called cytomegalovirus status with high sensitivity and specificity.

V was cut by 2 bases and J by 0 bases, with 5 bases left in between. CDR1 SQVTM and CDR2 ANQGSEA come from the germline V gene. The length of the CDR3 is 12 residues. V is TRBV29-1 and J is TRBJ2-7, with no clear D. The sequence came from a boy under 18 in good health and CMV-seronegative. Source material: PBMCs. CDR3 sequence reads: CSVEFSSYEQYF. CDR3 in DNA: TGCAGCGTTGAATTTAGCTCCTACGAGCAGTACTTC.